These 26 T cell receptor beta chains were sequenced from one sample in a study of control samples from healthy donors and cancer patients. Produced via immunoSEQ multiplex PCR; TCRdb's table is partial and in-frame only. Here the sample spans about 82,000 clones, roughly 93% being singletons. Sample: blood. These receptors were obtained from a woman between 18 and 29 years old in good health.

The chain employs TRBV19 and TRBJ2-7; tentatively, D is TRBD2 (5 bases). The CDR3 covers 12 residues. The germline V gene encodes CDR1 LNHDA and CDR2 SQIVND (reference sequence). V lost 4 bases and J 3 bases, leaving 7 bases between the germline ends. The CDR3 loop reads CASSTGLYEQYF. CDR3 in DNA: TGTGCCAGTAGTACAGGACTCTACGAGCAGTACTTC.

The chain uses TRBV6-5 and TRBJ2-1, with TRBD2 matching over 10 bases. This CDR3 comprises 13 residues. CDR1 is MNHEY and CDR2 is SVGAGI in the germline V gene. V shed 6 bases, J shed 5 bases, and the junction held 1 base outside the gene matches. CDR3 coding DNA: TGTGCCAGCAGCCTAGCGGGGGACAATGAGCAGTTCTTC. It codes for CASSLAGDNEQFF.

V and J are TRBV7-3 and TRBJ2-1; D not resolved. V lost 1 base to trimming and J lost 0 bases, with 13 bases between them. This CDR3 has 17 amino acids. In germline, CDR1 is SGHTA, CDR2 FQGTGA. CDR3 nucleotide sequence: TGTGCCAGCAGCTTAATAGCAGGTGGAGTCTCCTACAATGAGCAGTTCTTC. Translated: CASSLIAGGVSYNEQFF.

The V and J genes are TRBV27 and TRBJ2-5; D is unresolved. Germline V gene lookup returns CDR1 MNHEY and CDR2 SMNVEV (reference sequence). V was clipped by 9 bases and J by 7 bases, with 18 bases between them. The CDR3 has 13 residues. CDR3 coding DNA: TGTGCCAGTCAATTGCTTACCAGTTCGACCCAGTACTTC. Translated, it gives CASQLLTSSTQYF.

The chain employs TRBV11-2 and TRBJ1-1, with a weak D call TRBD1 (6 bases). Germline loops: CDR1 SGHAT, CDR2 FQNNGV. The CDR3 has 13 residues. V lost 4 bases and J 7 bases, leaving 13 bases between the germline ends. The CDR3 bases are TGTGCCAGCAGCTGGGAAGGAGGGGGTGAAGCTTTCTTT. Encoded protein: CASSWEGGGEAFF.

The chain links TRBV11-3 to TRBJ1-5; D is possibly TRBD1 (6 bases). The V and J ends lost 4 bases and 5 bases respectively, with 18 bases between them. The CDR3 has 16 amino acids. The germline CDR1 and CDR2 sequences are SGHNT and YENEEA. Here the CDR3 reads CASSSQTWGRDQPQHF. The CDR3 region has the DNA TGTGCCAGCAGCTCACAAACTTGGGGGCGGGATCAGCCCCAGCATTTT.

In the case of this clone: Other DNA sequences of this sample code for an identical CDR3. For the CDR3, the DNA is TGTGCCAGTAGTATAGGTCTTAACTATGGCTACACCTTC. Residues: CASSIGLNYGYTF. V gene TRBV19 combines with J gene TRBJ1-2; D gene unclear. Germline V gives CDR1 LNHDA, CDR2 SQIVND (reference sequence). This CDR3 contains 13 residues. Trimming removed 1 base from V and 1 base from J, with 4 bases in between. Full variable domain (rest looked up from reference TRBV19 and TRBJ1-2): DGGITQSPKYLFRKEGQNVTLSCEQNLNHDAMYWYRQDPGQGLRLIYYSQIVNDFQKGDIAEGYSVSREKKESFPLTVTSAQKNPTAFYLCASSIGLNYGYTFGSGTRLTVV.

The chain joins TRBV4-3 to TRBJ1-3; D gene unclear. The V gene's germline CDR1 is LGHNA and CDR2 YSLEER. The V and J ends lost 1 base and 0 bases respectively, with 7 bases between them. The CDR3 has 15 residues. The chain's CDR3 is CASSQGIFSGNTIYF. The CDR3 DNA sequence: TGCGCCAGCAGCCAAGGGATCTTCTCTGGAAACACCATATATTTT.

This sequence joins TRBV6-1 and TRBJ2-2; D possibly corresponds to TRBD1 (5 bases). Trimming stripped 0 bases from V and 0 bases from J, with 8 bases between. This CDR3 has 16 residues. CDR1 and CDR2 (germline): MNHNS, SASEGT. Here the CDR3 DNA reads TGTGCCAGCAGTGAAGCACCAGGGACGAACACCGGGGAGCTGTTTTTT. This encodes CASSEAPGTNTGELFF.

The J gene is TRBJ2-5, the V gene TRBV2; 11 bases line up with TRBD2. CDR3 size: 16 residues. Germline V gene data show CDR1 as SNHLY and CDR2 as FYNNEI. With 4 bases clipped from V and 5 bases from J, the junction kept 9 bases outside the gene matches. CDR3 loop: CASSVPLAGVSETQYF. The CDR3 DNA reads TGTGCCAGCAGTGTACCACTAGCGGGAGTCAGTGAGACCCAGTACTTC.

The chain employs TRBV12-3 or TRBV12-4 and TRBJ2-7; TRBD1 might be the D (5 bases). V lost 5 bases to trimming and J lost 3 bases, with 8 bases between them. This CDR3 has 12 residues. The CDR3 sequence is CASSRTRYEQYF. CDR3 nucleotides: TGTGCCAGCAGTCGGACACGCTACGAGCAGTACTTC.

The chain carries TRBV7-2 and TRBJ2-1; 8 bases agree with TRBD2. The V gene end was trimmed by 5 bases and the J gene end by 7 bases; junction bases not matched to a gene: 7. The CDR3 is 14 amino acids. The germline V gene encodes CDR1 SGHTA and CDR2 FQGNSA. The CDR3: CASSPGGARNEQFF. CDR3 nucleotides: TGTGCCAGCAGCCCGGGGGGGGCGCGGAATGAGCAGTTCTTC.

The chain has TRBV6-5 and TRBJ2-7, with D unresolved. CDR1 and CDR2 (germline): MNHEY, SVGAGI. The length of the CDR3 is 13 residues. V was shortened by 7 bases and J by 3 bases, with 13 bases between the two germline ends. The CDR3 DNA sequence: TGTGCCAGCACCCGTGCTCAGAGCTACGAGCAGTACTTC. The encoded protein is CASTRAQSYEQYF.

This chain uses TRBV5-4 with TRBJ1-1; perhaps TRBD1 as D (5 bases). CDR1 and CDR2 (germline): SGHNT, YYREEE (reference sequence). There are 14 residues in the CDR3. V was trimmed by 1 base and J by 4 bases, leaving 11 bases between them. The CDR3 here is CASSLLGGGTEAFF. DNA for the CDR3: TGTGCCAGCAGCTTGTTGGGGGGAGGCACTGAAGCTTTCTTT.

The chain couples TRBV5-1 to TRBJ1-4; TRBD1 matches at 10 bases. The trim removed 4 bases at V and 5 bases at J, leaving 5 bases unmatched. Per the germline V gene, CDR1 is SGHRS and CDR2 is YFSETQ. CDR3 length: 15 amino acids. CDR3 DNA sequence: TGCGCCAGCAGCCCTCAGGGACAGGGGAATGAAAAACTGTTTTTT. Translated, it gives CASSPQGQGNEKLFF.

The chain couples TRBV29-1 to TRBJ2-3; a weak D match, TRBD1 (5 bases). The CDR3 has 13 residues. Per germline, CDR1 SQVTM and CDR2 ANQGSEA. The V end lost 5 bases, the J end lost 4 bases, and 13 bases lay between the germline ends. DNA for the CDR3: TGCAGCGTTTCGGGCAGGGTATCAGATACGCAGTATTTT. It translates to CSVSGRVSDTQYF.

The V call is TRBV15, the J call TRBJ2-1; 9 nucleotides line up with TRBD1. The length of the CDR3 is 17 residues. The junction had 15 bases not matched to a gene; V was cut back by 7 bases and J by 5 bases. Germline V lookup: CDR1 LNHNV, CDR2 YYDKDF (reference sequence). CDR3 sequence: CATKWTGQGTGHNEQFF. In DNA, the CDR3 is TGTGCCACCAAGTGGACAGGGCAGGGGACAGGGCACAATGAGCAGTTCTTC. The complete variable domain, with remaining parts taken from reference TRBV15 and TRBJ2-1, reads DAMVIQNPRYQVTQFGKPVTLSCSQTLNHNVMYWYQQKSSQAPKLLFHYYDKDFNNEADTPDNFQSRRPNTSFCFLDIRSPGLGDTAMYLCATKWTGQGTGHNEQFFGPGTRLTVL.

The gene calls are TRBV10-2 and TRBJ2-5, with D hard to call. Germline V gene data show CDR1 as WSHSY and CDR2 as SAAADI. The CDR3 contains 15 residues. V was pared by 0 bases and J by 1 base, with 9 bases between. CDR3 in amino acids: CASSESRDLQETQYF. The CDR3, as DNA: TGCGCCAGCAGTGAGTCCCGTGATCTCCAAGAGACCCAGTACTTC.

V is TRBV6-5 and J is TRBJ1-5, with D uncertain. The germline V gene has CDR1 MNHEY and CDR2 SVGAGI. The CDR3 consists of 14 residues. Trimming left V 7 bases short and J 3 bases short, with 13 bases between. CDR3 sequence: CASNFGRDNQPQHF. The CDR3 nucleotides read TGTGCCAGCAACTTCGGCAGAGACAATCAGCCCCAGCATTTT.

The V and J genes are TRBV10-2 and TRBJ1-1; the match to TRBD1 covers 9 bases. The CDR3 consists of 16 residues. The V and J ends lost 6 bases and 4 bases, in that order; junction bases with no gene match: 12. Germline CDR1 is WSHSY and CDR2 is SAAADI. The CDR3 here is CASRPEGLGQGTEAFF. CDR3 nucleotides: TGCGCCAGCAGACCCGAAGGGTTGGGACAGGGCACTGAAGCTTTCTTT.

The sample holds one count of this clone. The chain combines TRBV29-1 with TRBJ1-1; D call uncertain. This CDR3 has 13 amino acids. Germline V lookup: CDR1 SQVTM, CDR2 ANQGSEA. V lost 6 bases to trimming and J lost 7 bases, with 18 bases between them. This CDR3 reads CSVRTLTDREAFF. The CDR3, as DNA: TGCAGCGTACGAACGCTCACGGATCGTGAAGCTTTCTTT. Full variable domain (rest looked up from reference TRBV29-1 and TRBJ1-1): SAVISQKPSRDICQRGTSLTIQCQVDSQVTMMFWYRQQPGQSLTLIATANQGSEATYESGFVIDKFPISRPNLTFSTLTVSNMSPEDSSIYLCSVRTLTDREAFFGQGTRLTVV.

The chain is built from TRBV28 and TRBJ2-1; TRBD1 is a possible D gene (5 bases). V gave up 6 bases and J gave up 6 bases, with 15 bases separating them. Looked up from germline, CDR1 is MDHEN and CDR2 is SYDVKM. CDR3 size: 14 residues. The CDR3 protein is CASSLRGYGNEQFF. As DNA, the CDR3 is TGTGCCAGCAGCCTAAGGGGTTACGGCAATGAGCAGTTCTTC.

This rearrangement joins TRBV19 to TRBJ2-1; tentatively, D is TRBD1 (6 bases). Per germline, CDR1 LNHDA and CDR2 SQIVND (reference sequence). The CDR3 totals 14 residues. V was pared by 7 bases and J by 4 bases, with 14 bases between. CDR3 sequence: CASNAGTRYNEQFF. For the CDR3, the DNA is TGTGCCAGTAATGCTGGGACACGTTACAATGAGCAGTTCTTC.

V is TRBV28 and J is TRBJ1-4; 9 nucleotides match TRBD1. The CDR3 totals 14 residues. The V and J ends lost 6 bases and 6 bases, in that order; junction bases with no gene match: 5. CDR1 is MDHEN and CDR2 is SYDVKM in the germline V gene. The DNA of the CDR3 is TGTGCCAGCAGATCTACAGGGGGCTATGAAAAACTGTTTTTT. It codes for CASRSTGGYEKLFF.

DNA for the CDR3: TGTGCCAGCTCAGGATACGGACTTTTCCAAGAGACCCAGTACTTC. Translating it yields CASSGYGLFQETQYF. V gene TRBV18 combines with J gene TRBJ2-5, with D perhaps TRBD2 (5 bases). V was pared by 5 bases and J by 1 base, with 14 bases between. The CDR3 spans 15 residues. Looked up from germline, CDR1 is KGHSH and CDR2 is LQKENI.

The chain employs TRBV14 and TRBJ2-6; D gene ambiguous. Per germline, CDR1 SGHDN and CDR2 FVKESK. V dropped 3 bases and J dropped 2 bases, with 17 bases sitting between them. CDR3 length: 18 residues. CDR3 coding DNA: TGTGCCAGCAGCCATTTGGCAGGAGATGTGGCTGGGGCCAACGTCCTGACTTTC. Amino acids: CASSHLAGDVAGANVLTF.